Sequencing of this T cell receptor (beta chain) was carried out in a study of Graves' ophthalmopathy and Graves' hyperthyroidism. The authors amplified TCR beta CDR3 regions, and they did so from RNA transcripts for repertoire sequencing. Second-round multiplex PCR came after a first-round RT-PCR that employed HTBI primers. TCRdb re-called the multiplex PCR reads with MiXCR, one entry per CDR3 protein. This sample has 660,000 or so distinct CDR3 sequences, with more than 40% found just once. Germline CDR1 MGHDK, CDR2 SYGVNS. The CDR3 contains 14 residues. V was trimmed by 0 bases and J by 7 bases, leaving 13 bases between them.

The chain has TRBV25-1 and TRBJ2-7; the D is unclear. The sample consisted of peripheral blood. The TCR comes from an adult man with Graves' ophthalmopathy. This CDR3 is CASSEYTVYNEQYF. The CDR3 bases are TGTGCCAGCAGTGAATATACAGTCTACAATGAGCAGTACTTC.